A selection of T cell receptor beta chains follows, all from one sample in a study of response to subunit inactivated influenza vaccine. MiXCR was run by TCRdb on the RT-PCR reads, yielding one entry per CDR3 protein. The sample records 500,000 to 600,000 distinct CDR3 sequences, around 8% being singletons. The material was PBMCs from blood, obtained 23 months after vaccination. The origin of the receptors is a man aged 50-75 years who received an inactivated influenza vaccine. Each CDR3 is given with its conserved first and last residue. Each record gives: clone size, CDR3 length, V gene, J gene, D gene, CDR3 protein, CDR3 DNA. D genes are given only for firm matches. Rows may omit the clone size; those that give it use once, few, many or a size class.

many	17	TRBV15	TRBJ2-3	-	CATSRDRTDLSTDTQYF	TGTGCCACCAGCAGAGATAGGACAGACCTTAGCACAGATACGCAGTATTTT
-	18	TRBV20-1	TRBJ2-3	TRBD2	CSAFSGRTSGRHTDTQYF	TGCAGTGCCTTCAGCGGAAGGACTAGCGGGAGACACACAGATACGCAGTATTTT
few	13	TRBV12-3/TRBV12-4	TRBJ2-1	-	CASSLGGAYEQFF	TGTGCCAGCAGTTTAGGCGGGGCGTATGAGCAGTTCTTC
few	15	TRBV2	TRBJ2-1	TRBD2	CASSVEAGVNNEQFF	TGTGCCAGCAGTGTAGAAGCGGGAGTGAACAATGAGCAGTTCTTC
-	16	TRBV2	TRBJ2-7	TRBD1	CASSADRDRGLYEQYF	TGTGCCAGCAGTGCAGACCGGGACAGGGGGCTCTACGAGCAGTACTTC
-	14	TRBV3-1	TRBJ1-3	-	CASTPTRGGNTIYF	TGTGCCAGCACCCCTACCCGGGGTGGAAACACCATATATTTT
many	14	TRBV20-1	TRBJ2-1	TRBD2	CRGLAGALDNEQFF	TGCAGAGGACTAGCGGGAGCTCTTGACAATGAGCAGTTCTTC
few	15	TRBV3-1	TRBJ1-2	-	CASSQSVGRGYGYTF	TGTGCCAGCAGCCAAAGCGTTGGACGGGGATATGGCTACACCTTC
few	16	TRBV2	TRBJ2-4	-	CASSEWGLVAKNIQYF	TGTGCCAGCAGTGAATGGGGCCTGGTAGCCAAAAACATTCAGTACTTC
-	16	TRBV20-1	TRBJ2-7	TRBD1	CSARRLGTGGHYEQYF	TGCAGTGCTAGACGTCTAGGGACAGGGGGCCACTACGAGCAGTACTTC
few	15	TRBV5-1	TRBJ2-3	-	CASSPDVASTDTQYF	TGCGCCAGCAGCCCTGACGTTGCTAGCACAGATACGCAGTATTTT
many	18	TRBV11-1	TRBJ1-6	-	CASSRNPPGSSYNSPLHF	TGTGCCAGCAGCCGTAATCCTCCTGGAAGCTCCTATAATTCACCCCTCCACTTT
-	14	TRBV7-6	TRBJ2-7	TRBD2	CASSLEGFGGREYF	TGTGCCAGCAGCTTAGAGGGATTCGGCGGGAGGGAGTACTTC
many	14	TRBV12-3/TRBV12-4	TRBJ2-7	-	CASSPRRASYEQYF	TGTGCCAGCAGTCCTCGGCGGGCCTCCTACGAGCAGTACTTC
many	15	TRBV18	TRBJ2-5	TRBD1	CASSSGQGGSETQYF	TGTGCCAGCTCATCAGGACAGGGTGGTTCGGAGACCCAGTACTTC
-	14	TRBV10-1	TRBJ2-3	-	CASSDPLGAETQYF	TGCGCCAGCAGTGACCCACTAGGGGCAGAGACGCAGTATTTT
-	14	TRBV20-1	TRBJ2-7	TRBD2	CSARVTGGGYEQYF	TGCAGTGCTAGAGTTACGGGGGGGGGATACGAGCAGTACTTC
-	13	TRBV29-1	TRBJ2-3	-	CSVRRDSTDTQYF	TGCAGCGTAAGACGGGACAGCACAGATACGCAGTATTTT
many	17	TRBV9	TRBJ1-3	-	CASSVAPAQSSGNTIYF	TGTGCCAGCAGCGTAGCCCCGGCCCAGAGCTCTGGAAACACCATATATTTT
few	17	TRBV28	TRBJ2-7	TRBD2	CASTAGRQASGPYEQYF	TGTGCCAGCACCGCGGGACGCCAGGCTAGCGGGCCCTACGAGCAGTACTTC
few	15	TRBV7-9	TRBJ2-4	TRBD2	CASTVAGVAKNIQYF	TGTGCCAGCACGGTAGCGGGGGTAGCCAAAAACATTCAGTACTTC
-	15	TRBV12-3/TRBV12-4	TRBJ2-1	TRBD1	CASTVSGTGSNEQFF	TGTGCCAGCACCGTTTCCGGGACAGGGAGCAATGAGCAGTTCTTC
-	18	TRBV3-1	TRBJ2-3	TRBD2	CASSQVGGGLAGADTQYF	TGTGCCAGCAGCCAAGTTGGTGGAGGACTAGCGGGTGCAGATACGCAGTATTTT
many	14	TRBV12-3/TRBV12-4	TRBJ2-7	TRBD1	CASSPGQPSYEQYF	TGTGCCAGCAGTCCGGGACAGCCCTCCTACGAGCAGTACTTC
many	16	TRBV3-1	TRBJ2-1	TRBD2	CASSQGGLRDANEQFF	TGTGCCAGCAGCCAGGGGGGACTACGAGATGCGAATGAGCAGTTCTTC
-	14	TRBV10-3	TRBJ1-1	-	CAISESMMNTEAFF	TGTGCCATCAGTGAGAGTATGATGAACACTGAAGCTTTCTTT
many	13	TRBV12-3/TRBV12-4	TRBJ2-2	-	CASSSSGTGELFF	TGTGCCAGCAGTTCCTCAGGGACCGGGGAGCTGTTTTTT
-	16	TRBV5-1	TRBJ2-5	TRBD2	CASSLRASGDQETQYF	TGCGCCAGCAGCTTGAGGGCTAGCGGGGACCAAGAGACCCAGTACTTC
-	13	TRBV27	TRBJ2-7	-	CASSTGGWGEQYF	TGTGCCAGCAGCACCGGGGGCTGGGGTGAGCAGTACTTC